The T cell receptor beta chain described here comes from a study of response to subunit inactivated influenza vaccine. MiXCR was run by TCRdb on the RT-PCR reads, yielding one entry per CDR3 protein. Counted here are 550,000 to 800,000 distinct CDR3 sequences, approximately 13% occurring once; the ten biggest clones make up approximately 7%. In its sample, this clonotype was seen many times. The antigen is unknown. Study conclusions and caveats: It was the authors' suggestion that each seasonal influenza vaccination recruits few new T cells.

The germline CDR1 and CDR2 sequences are LGHNA and YNFKEQ. The CDR3 extends over 13 amino acids. Deletions cut 3 bases from V and 6 bases from J, with 8 bases between. The TCR comes from a man aged 45-65 years who received an inactivated influenza vaccine. J is TRBJ1-4 and V is TRBV4-2; D gene unclear. Sequencing used PBMCs from blood, obtained 14 days before vaccination. The CDR3 loop is CASSQGSDEKLFF. The CDR3 DNA reads as TGTGCCAGCAGCCAGGGGAGCGATGAAAAACTGTTTTTT.